This record covers a single T cell receptor beta chain. This sample stems from a study of PD-L1 blockade in urothelial cancer. Study background: Patients began atezolizumab, 1,200 mg intravenously every 3 weeks, in the mid-2010s. Chemotherapy regimens numbering 0 to 3 had been given to patients.

As to time point: peripheral blood 6 weeks after treatment start. Locally advanced or metastatic urothelial carcinoma affected all patients. CDR1 and CDR2 from the germline V gene are MDHEN and SYDVKM. After removal of 8 bases from V and 2 bases from J, the junction contained 11 bases not matched to a gene. The CDR3 runs to 15 residues. Some clones are missing from TCRdb's copy, which holds only in-frame ones; the method was immunoSEQ multiplex PCR. Of around 100,000 clones in the sample, roughly 90% were seen once. The chain employs TRBV28 and TRBJ2-7, with 8 bases matching TRBD1. Sequences were derived from PBMCs, sampled around atezolizumab (anti-PD-L1) treatment. The TCR originated in a man in his 60s with urothelial cancer. CDR3 bases: TGTGCCAGCCAAACCAGGGGGCAGGGGACCTACGAGCAGTACTTC. It codes for CASQTRGQGTYEQYF.